This entry describes one T cell receptor beta chain. The data derive from a study of T cell changes during pregnancy in multiple sclerosis. Germline V gene lookup returns CDR1 MNHEY and CDR2 SVGAGI. The CDR3 extends over 13 amino acids. V was shortened by 7 bases and J by 13 bases, with 17 bases between the two germline ends. TCRdb keeps only in-frame clones here, not all; method: immunoSEQ multiplex PCR. This table holds 26,000 or so clones, approximately 92% found once. The source material was CD8+ T cells from peripheral blood mononuclear cells, sampled in the second trimester of pregnancy. The chain couples TRBV6-5 to TRBJ1-6; D is uncertain. This TCR was recovered from a female donor with multiple sclerosis, enrolled in a pregnancy study. CDR3 sequence reads: CASTPTPLMPLHF. DNA for the CDR3: TGTGCCAGCACCCCTACCCCCTTGATGCCCCTCCACTTT.